Listed below are T cell receptor beta chains from one sample, sequenced in a study of CD8 T cells in Susac syndrome. TCRdb reanalysed the immunoSEQ multiplex PCR reads using MiXCR and keeps one entry per CDR3 protein. This table has 200,000 to 250,000 distinct CDR3 sequences, roughly 96% appearing once. Sequencing input: CD4+ T cells from PBMCs. These receptors were collected from a human donor with multiple sclerosis. Both conserved end residues are part of each CDR3. The D gene is left open where the match is weak. Not every row has a clone size; where given, it reads once, few, many or a size class.

J gene,D gene,V gene,CDR3 length,clone size,CDR3 protein,CDR3 DNA
TRBJ2-6,.,TRBV9,15,.,CASSVLVSGANVLTF,TGTGCCAGCAGCGTCCTGGTCTCTGGGGCCAACGTCCTGACTTTC
TRBJ2-3,TRBD1,TRBV7-9,14,.,CASSWDRWADTQYF,TGTGCCAGCAGCTGGGACAGGTGGGCAGATACGCAGTATTTT
TRBJ2-1,.,TRBV7-9,15,.,CASSPRSSPKGEQFF,TGTGCCAGCAGCCCAAGATCTAGTCCCAAGGGGGAGCAGTTCTTC
TRBJ2-3,.,TRBV11-2,16,.,CASSPRQQGRTDTQYF,TGTGCCAGCAGTCCACGTCAGCAGGGGAGGACAGATACGCAGTATTTT
TRBJ2-7,.,TRBV3-1,16,.,CASSQSRSRSSYEQYF,TGTGCCAGCAGCCAATCACGGTCGAGGAGCTCCTACGAGCAGTACTTC
TRBJ2-3,.,TRBV4-2,16,.,CASSQEGGQLTDTQYF,TGTGCCAGCAGCCAAGAGGGGGGACAGTTGACAGATACGCAGTATTTT
TRBJ2-1,TRBD1,TRBV14,15,.,CASSLTGQPYNEQFF,TGTGCCAGCAGCCTGACGGGACAGCCGTACAATGAGCAGTTCTTC
TRBJ2-1,TRBD2,TRBV20-1,16,.,CSARDWASGRLDEQFF,TGCAGTGCTAGAGATTGGGCTAGCGGGAGGTTGGATGAGCAGTTCTTC
TRBJ2-5,.,TRBV2,16,.,CASSDPVNQDQETQYF,TGTGCCAGCAGTGATCCGGTAAACCAAGATCAAGAGACCCAGTACTTC
TRBJ2-1,.,TRBV6-5,12,.,CASSLQGTEQFF,TGTGCCAGCAGCCTCCAGGGCACTGAGCAGTTCTTC
TRBJ1-6,.,TRBV3-1,17,.,CASSLQRDPWRGMALHF,TGTGCCAGCAGCCTCCAGAGGGACCCATGGCGCGGTATGGCCCTCCACTTT
TRBJ2-1,.,TRBV5-4,13,.,CASSPPRGVEQFF,TGTGCCAGCAGCCCCCCACGAGGAGTTGAGCAGTTCTTC
TRBJ1-5,TRBD1,TRBV6-2/TRBV6-3,17,.,CASSPRDRGLSNQPQHF,TGTGCCAGCAGTCCCCGGGACAGGGGTTTAAGCAATCAGCCCCAGCATTTT
TRBJ1-2,.,TRBV30,12,.,CASKQYNYGYTF,TGTGCCTCGAAACAGTATAACTATGGCTACACCTTC
TRBJ2-7,.,TRBV29-1,12,.,CSVVLAGNEQYF,TGCAGCGTTGTACTGGCGGGAAACGAGCAGTACTTC
TRBJ1-2,.,TRBV6-2/TRBV6-3,14,.,CASSLPTDSYGYTF,TGTGCCAGCAGTCTCCCAACAGACAGCTATGGCTACACCTTC
TRBJ2-1,.,TRBV24-1,12,.,CATKGVSGQQFF,TGTGCCACCAAAGGGGTCAGCGGTCAGCAGTTCTTC
TRBJ2-7,.,TRBV28,14,.,CASLGGGSGYEQYF,TGTGCCAGCCTTGGTGGGGGATCGGGCTACGAGCAGTACTTC
TRBJ2-1,.,TRBV9,15,.,CASSVAGASNNEQFF,TGTGCCAGCAGCGTTGCGGGGGCCTCTAACAATGAGCAGTTCTTC
TRBJ2-3,TRBD2,TRBV6-1,19,.,CASSATIVTSGRGGDTQYF,TGTGCCAGCAGTGCGACGATCGTCACTAGCGGGAGAGGAGGAGATACGCAGTATTTT
TRBJ2-2,.,TRBV29-1,15,.,CSVVLATIQNGELFF,TGCAGCGTTGTCCTAGCGACTATTCAAAACGGGGAGCTGTTTTTT
TRBJ2-5,.,TRBV9,12,.,CASSGLPETQYF,TGTGCCAGCAGCGGTCTCCCAGAGACCCAGTACTTC
TRBJ1-1,.,TRBV9,12,.,CASSQDTGAAFF,TGTGCCAGCAGCCAGGACACGGGTGCGGCTTTCTTT
TRBJ2-6,.,TRBV6-5,15,.,CASKYQGFGANVLTF,TGTGCCAGCAAATACCAGGGTTTCGGGGCCAACGTCCTGACTTTC
TRBJ1-5,.,TRBV27,16,once,CASQPNRAQSNQPQHF,TGTGCCAGCCAACCAAACCGGGCCCAAAGCAATCAGCCCCAGCATTTT
TRBJ2-7,.,TRBV24-1,15,.,CATNPPGKTLYEQYF,TGTGCCACCAACCCCCCCGGGAAAACCCTCTACGAGCAGTACTTC
TRBJ2-3,TRBD1,TRBV3-1,15,.,CASSRSPGQGRTQYF,TGTGCCAGCAGTCGTTCCCCCGGACAGGGGAGAACGCAGTATTTT
TRBJ2-5,TRBD1,TRBV27,16,.,CASSFSFGTGGETQYF,TGTGCCAGCAGTTTTTCTTTTGGGACAGGGGGAGAGACCCAGTACTTC
TRBJ2-3,TRBD2,TRBV10-3,18,.,CAISESTLLAGGTDTQYF,TGTGCCATCAGTGAGTCGACTCTGCTAGCGGGAGGCACAGATACGCAGTATTTT
TRBJ1-1,.,TRBV13,12,once,CASRKENTEAFF,TGTGCCAGCAGAAAGGAGAACACTGAAGCTTTCTTT
TRBJ2-3,.,TRBV3-1,15,.,CASSQGFGGTDTQYF,TGTGCCAGCAGCCAAGGATTTGGGGGGACAGATACGCAGTATTTT
TRBJ1-2,.,TRBV20-1,13,.,CSALSSSEYGYTF,TGCAGTGCTCTATCCTCGTCGGAGTATGGCTACACCTTC